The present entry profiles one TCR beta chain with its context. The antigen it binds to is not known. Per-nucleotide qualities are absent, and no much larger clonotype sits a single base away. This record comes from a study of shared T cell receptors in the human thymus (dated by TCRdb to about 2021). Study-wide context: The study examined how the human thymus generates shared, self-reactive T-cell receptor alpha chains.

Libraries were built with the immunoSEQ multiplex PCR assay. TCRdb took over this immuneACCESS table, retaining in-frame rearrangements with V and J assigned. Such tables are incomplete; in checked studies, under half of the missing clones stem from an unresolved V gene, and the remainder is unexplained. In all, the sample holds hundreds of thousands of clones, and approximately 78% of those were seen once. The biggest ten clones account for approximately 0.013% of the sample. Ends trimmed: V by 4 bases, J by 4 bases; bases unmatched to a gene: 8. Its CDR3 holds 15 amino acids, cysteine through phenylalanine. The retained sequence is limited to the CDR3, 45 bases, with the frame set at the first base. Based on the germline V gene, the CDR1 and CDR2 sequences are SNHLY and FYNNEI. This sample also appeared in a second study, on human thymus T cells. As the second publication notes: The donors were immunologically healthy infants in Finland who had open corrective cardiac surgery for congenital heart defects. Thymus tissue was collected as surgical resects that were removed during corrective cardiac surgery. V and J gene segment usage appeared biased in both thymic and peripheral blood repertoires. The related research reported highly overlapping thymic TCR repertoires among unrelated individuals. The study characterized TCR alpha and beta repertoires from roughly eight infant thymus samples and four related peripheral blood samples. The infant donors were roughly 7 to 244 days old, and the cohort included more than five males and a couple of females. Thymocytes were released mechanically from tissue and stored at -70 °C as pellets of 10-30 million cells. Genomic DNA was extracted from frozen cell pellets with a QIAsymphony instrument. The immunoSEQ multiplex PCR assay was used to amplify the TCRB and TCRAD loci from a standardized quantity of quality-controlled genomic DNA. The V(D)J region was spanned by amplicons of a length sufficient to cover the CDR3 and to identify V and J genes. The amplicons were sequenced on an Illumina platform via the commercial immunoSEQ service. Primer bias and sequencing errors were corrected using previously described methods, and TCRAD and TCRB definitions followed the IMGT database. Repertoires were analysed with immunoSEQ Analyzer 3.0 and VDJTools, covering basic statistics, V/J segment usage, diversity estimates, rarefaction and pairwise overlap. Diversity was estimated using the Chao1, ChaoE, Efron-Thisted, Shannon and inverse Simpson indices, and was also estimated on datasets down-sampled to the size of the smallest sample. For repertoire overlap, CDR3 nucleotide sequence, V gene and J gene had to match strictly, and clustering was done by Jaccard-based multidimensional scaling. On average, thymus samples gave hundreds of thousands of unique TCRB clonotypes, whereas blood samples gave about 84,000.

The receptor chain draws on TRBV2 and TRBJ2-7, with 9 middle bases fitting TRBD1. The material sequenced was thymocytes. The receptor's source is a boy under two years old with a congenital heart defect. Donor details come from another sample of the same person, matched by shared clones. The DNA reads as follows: TGTGCCAGCAGTGCCCGTACAGGGGGCAGGTACGAGCAGTACTTC. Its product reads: CASSARTGGRYEQYF.